The rows below give T cell receptor beta chains drawn from one sample of a study of blood T cell repertoires in COVID-19. Repertoires were generated with immunoSEQ multiplex PCR, while TCRdb's copy carries only in-frame clones and drops some. Of 150,000 to 200,000 clones listed, approximately 85% are singletons. Source material: peripheral blood. The source is a woman in her sixties or seventies with acute or convalescent COVID-19. The CDR3 runs from the conserved cysteine through the conserved F or W. D genes are given only for firm matches. Only part of the rows carry a size: once, few, many, or a class if the clone is expanded.

V: TRBV29-1; size: -; length: 11; J: TRBJ2-1; D: -; CDR3: CSVGDRHEQFF; DNA: TGCAGCGTTGGAGACAGGCATGAGCAGTTCTTC
V: TRBV18; size: -; length: 16; J: TRBJ2-1; D: -; CDR3: CASSTGRGVSYNEQFF; DNA: TGTGCCAGCTCAACCGGAAGGGGCGTCTCCTACAATGAGCAGTTCTTC
V: TRBV13; size: -; length: 15; J: TRBJ1-1; D: -; CDR3: CASSPNGIMNTEAFF; DNA: TGTGCCAGCAGCCCGAACGGGATCATGAACACTGAAGCTTTCTTT
V: TRBV19; size: -; length: 13; J: TRBJ1-1; D: -; CDR3: CASSIPGGTEAFF; DNA: TGTGCCAGTAGTATTCCCGGGGGAACTGAAGCTTTCTTT
V: TRBV6-5; size: -; length: 16; J: TRBJ1-2; D: -; CDR3: CASSYSLDGSLGGYTF; DNA: TGTGCCAGCAGTTACTCGTTAGACGGATCCCTCGGGGGCTACACCTTC
V: TRBV9; size: few; length: 15; J: TRBJ2-2; D: -; CDR3: CASSGSLGQGGELFF; DNA: TGTGCCAGCAGCGGGTCACTTGGGCAGGGCGGGGAGCTGTTTTTT
V: TRBV18; size: -; length: 17; J: TRBJ1-5; D: -; CDR3: CASSPDGLPYSNQPQHF; DNA: TGTGCCAGCTCACCAGACGGACTCCCCTATAGCAATCAGCCCCAGCATTTT
V: TRBV6-5; size: -; length: 15; J: TRBJ2-5; D: -; CDR3: CASSYSRLGGETQYF; DNA: TGTGCCAGCAGTTACTCGAGACTAGGTGGAGAGACCCAGTACTTC
V: TRBV19; size: -; length: 14; J: TRBJ2-1; D: TRBD2; CDR3: CASSQVAGYNEQFF; DNA: TGTGCCAGTAGCCAAGTAGCGGGGTACAATGAGCAGTTCTTC
V: TRBV14; size: -; length: 15; J: TRBJ1-4; D: -; CDR3: CASSQDPGRNEKLFF; DNA: TGTGCCAGCAGCCAAGATCCCGGGAGAAACGAAAAACTGTTTTTT
V: TRBV7-9; size: -; length: 13; J: TRBJ1-2; D: -; CDR3: CASSLDSMSSYTF; DNA: TGTGCCAGCAGCCTTGACAGTATGTCGAGCTACACCTTC